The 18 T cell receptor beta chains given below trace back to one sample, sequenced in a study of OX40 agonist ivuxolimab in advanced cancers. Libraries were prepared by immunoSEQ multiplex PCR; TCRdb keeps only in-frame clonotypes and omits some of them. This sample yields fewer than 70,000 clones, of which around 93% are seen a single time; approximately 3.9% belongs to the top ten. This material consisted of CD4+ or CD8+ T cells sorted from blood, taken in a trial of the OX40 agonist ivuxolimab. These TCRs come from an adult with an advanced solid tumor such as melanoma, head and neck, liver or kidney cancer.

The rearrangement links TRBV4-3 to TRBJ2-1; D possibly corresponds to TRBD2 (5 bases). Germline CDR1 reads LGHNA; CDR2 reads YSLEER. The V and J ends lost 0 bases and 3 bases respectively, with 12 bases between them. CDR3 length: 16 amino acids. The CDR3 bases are TGCGCCAGCAGCCAAGATCAAAGCGGAGGCTACAATGAGCAGTTCTTC. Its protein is CASSQDQSGGYNEQFF.

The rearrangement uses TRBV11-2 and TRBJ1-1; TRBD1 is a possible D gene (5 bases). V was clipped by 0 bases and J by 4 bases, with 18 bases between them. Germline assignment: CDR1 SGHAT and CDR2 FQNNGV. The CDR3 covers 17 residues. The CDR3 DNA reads TGTGCCAGCAGCTTAGATTATGTAAAGGGGAGAGGCACTGAAGCTTTCTTT. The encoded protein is CASSLDYVKGRGTEAFF.

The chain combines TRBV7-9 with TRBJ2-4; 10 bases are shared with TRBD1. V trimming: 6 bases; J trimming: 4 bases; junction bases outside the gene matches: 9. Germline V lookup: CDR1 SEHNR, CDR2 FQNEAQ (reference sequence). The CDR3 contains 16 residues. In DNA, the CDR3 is TGTGCCAGCAGGTCGCCTCCGGGACAGGGGAAAAACATTCAGTACTTC. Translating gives CASRSPPGQGKNIQYF.

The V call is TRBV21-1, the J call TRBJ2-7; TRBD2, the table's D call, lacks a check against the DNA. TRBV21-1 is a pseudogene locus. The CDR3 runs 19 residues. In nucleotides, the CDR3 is TGTGCCAGCAGCAAAGCGGCAAGGTTGTTAGCGGGAAGTATCTACGAGCAGTACTTC. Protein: CASSKAARLLAGSIYEQYF.

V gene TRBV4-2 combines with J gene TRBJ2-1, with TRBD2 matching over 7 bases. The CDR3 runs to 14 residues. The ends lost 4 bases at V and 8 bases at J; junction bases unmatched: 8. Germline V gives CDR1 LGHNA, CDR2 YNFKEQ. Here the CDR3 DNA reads TGTGCCAGCAGCCTGGAGCGGGGTATGGATGAGCAGTTCTTC. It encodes CASSLERGMDEQFF.

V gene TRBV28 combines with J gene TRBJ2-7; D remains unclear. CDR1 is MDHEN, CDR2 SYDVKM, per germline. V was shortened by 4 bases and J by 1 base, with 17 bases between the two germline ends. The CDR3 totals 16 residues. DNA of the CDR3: TGTGCCAGCAGTTACCGTTCGAGGTTTTCATCCTACGAGCAGTACTTC. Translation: CASSYRSRFSSYEQYF. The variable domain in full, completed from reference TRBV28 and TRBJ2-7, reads DVKVTQSSRYLVKRTGEKVFLECVQDMDHENMFWYRQDPGLGLRLIYFSYDVKMKEKGDIPEGYSVSREKKERFSLILESASTNQTSMYLCASSYRSRFSSYEQYFGPGTRLTVT.

The CDR3 spells CASSFLADQETQYF. CDR3 DNA: TGTGCCAGCAGTTTTCTGGCGGATCAAGAGACCCAGTACTTC. The rearrangement links TRBV28 to TRBJ2-5; D gene ambiguous. Looked up from germline, CDR1 is MDHEN and CDR2 is SYDVKM. CDR3 length: 14 residues. The ends were cut back, 3 bases at V and 2 bases at J, with 10 bases in the middle.

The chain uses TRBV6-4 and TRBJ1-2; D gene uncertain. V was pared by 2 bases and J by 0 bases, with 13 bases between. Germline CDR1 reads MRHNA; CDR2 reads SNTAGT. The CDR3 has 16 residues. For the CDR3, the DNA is TGTGCCAGCAGTGACCTCGGAGTAAGCGCTAACTATGGCTACACCTTC. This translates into CASSDLGVSANYGYTF.

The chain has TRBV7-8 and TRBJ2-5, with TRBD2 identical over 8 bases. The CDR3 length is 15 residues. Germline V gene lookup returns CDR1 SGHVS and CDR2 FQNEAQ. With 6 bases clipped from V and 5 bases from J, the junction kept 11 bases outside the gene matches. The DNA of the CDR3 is TGTGCCAGCAGGCGCAACGGGGGGGATTCGGAGACCCAGTACTTC. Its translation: CASRRNGGDSETQYF.

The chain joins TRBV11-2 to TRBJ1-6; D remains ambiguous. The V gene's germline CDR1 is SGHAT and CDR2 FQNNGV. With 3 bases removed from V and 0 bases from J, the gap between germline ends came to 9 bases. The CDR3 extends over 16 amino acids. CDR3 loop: CASSFNQRSYNSPLHF. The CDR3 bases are TGTGCCAGCAGCTTTAACCAACGCTCCTATAATTCACCCCTCCACTTT.

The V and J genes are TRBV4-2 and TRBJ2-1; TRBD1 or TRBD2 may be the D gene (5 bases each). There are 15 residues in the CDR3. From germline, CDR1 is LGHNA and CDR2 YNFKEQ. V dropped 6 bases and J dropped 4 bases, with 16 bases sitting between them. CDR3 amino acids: CASSLPGTGYNEQFF. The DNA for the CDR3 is TGTGCCAGCAGTCTACCCGGGACGGGTTACAATGAGCAGTTCTTC.

The CDR3 nucleotides are TGTGCCAGTAGTATTTCGAGGTTCCAAGAGACCCAGTACTTC. Protein product: CASSISRFQETQYF. This chain uses TRBV19 with TRBJ2-5, with no clear D. Germline CDR1 reads LNHDA; CDR2 reads SQIVND (reference sequence). The V end lost 3 bases, the J end lost 1 base, and 9 bases lay between the germline ends. This CDR3 region has 14 residues.

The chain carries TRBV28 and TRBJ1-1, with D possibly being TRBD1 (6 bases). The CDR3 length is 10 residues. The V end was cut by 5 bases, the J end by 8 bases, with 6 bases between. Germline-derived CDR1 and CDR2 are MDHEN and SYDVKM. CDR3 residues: CASSDREAFF. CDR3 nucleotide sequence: TGTGCCAGCAGTGACAGGGAAGCTTTCTTT.

This CDR3 reads CASSLGTSGANEQFF. For the CDR3, the DNA is TGTGCCAGCAGCCTTGGGACTAGCGGGGCCAATGAGCAGTTCTTC. The V call is TRBV13, the J call TRBJ2-1; 13 bases line up with TRBD2. The germline V gene encodes CDR1 PRHDT and CDR2 FYEKMQ (reference sequence). V gave up 5 bases and J gave up 6 bases; unmatched junction bases: 4. The CDR3 covers 15 residues.

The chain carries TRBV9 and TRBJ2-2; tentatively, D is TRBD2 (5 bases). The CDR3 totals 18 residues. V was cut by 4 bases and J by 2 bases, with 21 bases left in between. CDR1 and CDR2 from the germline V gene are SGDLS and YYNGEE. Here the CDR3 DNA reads TGTGCCAGCAGCCTCTCCCCCAAAGGGAGCCCAAACACCGGGGAGCTGTTTTTT. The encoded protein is CASSLSPKGSPNTGELFF.

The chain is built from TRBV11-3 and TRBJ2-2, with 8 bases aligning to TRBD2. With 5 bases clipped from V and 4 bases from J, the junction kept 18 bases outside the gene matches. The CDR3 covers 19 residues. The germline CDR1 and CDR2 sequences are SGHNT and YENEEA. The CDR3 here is CASSPGTGDKREFTGELFF. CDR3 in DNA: TGTGCCAGCAGCCCAGGCACAGGCGATAAGCGGGAGTTCACCGGGGAGCTGTTTTTT. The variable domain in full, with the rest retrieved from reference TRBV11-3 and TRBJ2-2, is EAGVVQSPRYKIIEKKQPVAFWCNPISGHNTLYWYLQNLGQGPELLIRYENEEAVDDSQLPKDRFSAERLKGVDSTLKIQPAELGDSAVYLCASSPGTGDKREFTGELFFGEGSRLTVL.

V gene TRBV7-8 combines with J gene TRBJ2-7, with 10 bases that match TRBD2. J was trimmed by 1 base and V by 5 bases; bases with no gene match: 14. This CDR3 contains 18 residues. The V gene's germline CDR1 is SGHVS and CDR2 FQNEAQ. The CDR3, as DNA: TGTGCCAGCAGCCCAGGGCCAGCGGGAGGGCCAAAGTCCTACGAGCAGTACTTC. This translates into CASSPGPAGGPKSYEQYF.

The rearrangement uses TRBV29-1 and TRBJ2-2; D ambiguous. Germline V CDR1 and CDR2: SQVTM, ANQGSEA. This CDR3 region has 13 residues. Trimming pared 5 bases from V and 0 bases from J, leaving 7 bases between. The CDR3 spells CSVQVPNTGELFF. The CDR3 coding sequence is TGCAGCGTTCAGGTACCGAACACCGGGGAGCTGTTTTTT.